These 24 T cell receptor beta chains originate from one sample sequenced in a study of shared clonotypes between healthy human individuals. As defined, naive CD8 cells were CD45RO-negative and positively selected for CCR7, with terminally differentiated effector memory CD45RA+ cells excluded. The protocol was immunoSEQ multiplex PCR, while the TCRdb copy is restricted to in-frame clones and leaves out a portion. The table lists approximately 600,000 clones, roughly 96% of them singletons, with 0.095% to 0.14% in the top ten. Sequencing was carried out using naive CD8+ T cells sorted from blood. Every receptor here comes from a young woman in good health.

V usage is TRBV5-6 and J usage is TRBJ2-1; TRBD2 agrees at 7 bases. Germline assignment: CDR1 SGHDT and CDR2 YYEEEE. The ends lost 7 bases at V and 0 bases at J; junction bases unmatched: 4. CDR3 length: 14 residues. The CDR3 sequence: CASSGTISYNEQFF. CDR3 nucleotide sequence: TGTGCCAGCTCCGGGACTATCTCCTACAATGAGCAGTTCTTC.

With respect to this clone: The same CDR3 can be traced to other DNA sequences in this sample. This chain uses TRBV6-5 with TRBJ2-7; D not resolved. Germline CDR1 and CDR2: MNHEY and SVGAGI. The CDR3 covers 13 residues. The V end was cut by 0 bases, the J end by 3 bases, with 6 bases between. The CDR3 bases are TGTGCCAGCAGTTACTCGAGAGACTACGAGCAGTACTTC. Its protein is CASSYSRDYEQYF.

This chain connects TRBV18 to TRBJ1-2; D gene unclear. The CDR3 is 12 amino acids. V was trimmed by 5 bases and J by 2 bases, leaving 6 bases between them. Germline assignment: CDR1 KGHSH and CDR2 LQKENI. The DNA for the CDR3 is TGTGCCAGCTCAGTGGACAACTATGGCTACACCTTC. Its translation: CASSVDNYGYTF.

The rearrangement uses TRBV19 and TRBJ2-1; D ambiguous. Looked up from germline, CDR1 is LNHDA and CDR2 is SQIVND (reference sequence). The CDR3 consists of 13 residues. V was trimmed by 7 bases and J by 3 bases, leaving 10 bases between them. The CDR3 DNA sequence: TGTGCCAGTACCGGGCGCCTCTACAATGAGCAGTTCTTC. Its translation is CASTGRLYNEQFF.

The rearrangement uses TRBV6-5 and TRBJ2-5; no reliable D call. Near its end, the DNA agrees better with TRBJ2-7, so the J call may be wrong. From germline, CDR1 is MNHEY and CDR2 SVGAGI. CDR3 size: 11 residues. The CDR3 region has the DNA TGTGCCACCAGACGGGCCTACGAGCAGTACTTC. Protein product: CATRRAYEQYF.

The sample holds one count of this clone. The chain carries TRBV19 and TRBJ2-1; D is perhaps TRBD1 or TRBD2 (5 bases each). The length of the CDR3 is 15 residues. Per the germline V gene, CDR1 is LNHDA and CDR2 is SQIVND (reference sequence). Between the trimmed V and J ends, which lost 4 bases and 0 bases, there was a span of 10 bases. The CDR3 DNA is TGTGCCAGTAGTAATGGGGGATACTCCTACAATGAGCAGTTCTTC. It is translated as CASSNGGYSYNEQFF.

The CDR3 DNA sequence: TGTGCCAGCAGCGTAGATAGCGGGAGGCTTACAGATACGCAGTATTTT. It encodes CASSVDSGRLTDTQYF. The chain has TRBV9 and TRBJ2-3; TRBD2 aligns across 10 bases. The CDR3 length is 16 residues. Trimming cost V 0 bases and J 3 bases; bases outside gene matches: 4. CDR1 SGDLS and CDR2 YYNGEE come from the germline V gene. Filled out from reference TRBV9 and TRBJ2-3, the complete variable domain reads DSGVTQTPKHLITATGQRVTLRCSPRSGDLSVYWYQQSLDQGLQFLIQYYNGEERAKGNILERFSAQQFPDLHSELNLSSLELGDSALYFCASSVDSGRLTDTQYFGPGTRLTVL.

The CDR3 protein is CARSWDGTPWPQHF. CDR3 nucleotide sequence: TGTGCCAGAAGTTGGGACGGGACTCCTTGGCCCCAGCATTTT. The gene calls are TRBV5-3 and TRBJ1-5; a possible D gene is TRBD1 (5 bases). TRBV5-3 is classed as an ORF, of uncertain function. The CDR3 has 14 residues. Between the trimmed V and J ends, which lost 5 bases and 9 bases, there was a span of 18 bases.

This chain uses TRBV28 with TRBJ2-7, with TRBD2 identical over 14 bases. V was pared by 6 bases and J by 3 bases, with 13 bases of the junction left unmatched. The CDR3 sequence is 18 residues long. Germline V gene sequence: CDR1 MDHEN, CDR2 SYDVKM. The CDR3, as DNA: TGTGCCAGCAGCCCCGGGACTAGCGGGAGAAGTTTGTACTACGAGCAGTACTTC. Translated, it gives CASSPGTSGRSLYYEQYF.

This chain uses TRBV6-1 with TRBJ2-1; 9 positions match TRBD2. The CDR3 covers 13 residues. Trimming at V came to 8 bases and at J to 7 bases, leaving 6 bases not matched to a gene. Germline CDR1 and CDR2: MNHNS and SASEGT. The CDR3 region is CASAAGGYNEQFF. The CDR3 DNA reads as TGTGCCAGCGCGGCGGGAGGGTATAATGAGCAGTTCTTC.

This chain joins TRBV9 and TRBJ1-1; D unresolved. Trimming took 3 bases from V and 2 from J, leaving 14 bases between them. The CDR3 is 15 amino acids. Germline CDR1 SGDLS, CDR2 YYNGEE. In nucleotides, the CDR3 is TGTGCCAGCAGCGACTTTGGACGGGGAAACACTGAAGCTTTCTTT. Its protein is CASSDFGRGNTEAFF.

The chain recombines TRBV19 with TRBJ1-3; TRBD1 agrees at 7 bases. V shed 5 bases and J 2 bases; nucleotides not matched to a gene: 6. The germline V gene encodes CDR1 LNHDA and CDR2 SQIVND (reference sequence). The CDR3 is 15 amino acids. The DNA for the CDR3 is TGTGCCAGTAGTCCTTCGACAGGGACTGGAAACACCATATATTTT. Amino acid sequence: CASSPSTGTGNTIYF.

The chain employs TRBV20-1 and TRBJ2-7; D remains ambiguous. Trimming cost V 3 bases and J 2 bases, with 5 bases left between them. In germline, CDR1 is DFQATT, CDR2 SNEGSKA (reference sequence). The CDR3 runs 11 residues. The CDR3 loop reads CSASLAYEQYF. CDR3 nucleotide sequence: TGCAGTGCTAGTCTGGCCTACGAGCAGTACTTC.

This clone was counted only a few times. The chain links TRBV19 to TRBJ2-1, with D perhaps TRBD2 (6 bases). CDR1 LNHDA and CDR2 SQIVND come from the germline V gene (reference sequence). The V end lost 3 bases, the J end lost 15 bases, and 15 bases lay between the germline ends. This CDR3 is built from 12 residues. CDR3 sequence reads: CASSMVGRWPFF. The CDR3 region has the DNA TGTGCCAGTAGTATGGTCGGGAGATGGCCGTTCTTC.

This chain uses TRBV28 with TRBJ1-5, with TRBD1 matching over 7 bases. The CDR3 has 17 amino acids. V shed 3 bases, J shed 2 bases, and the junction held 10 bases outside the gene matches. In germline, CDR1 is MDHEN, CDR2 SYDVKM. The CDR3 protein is CASSLGQRLWGNQPQHF. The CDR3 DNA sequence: TGTGCCAGCAGTTTGGGACAGCGCCTCTGGGGCAATCAGCCCCAGCATTTT.

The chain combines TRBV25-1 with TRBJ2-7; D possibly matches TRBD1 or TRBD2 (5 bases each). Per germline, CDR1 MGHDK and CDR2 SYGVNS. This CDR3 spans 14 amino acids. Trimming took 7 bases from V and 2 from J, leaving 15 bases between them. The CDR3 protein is CASTGTEKPYEQYF. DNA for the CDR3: TGTGCCAGCACCGGGACCGAGAAGCCCTACGAGCAGTACTTC.

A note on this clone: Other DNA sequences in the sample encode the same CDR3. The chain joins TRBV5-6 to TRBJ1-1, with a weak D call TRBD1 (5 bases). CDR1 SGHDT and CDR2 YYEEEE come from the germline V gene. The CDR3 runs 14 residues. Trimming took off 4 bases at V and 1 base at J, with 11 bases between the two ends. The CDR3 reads CASSPGGGNTEAFF. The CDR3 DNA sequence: TGTGCCAGCAGCCCTGGGGGAGGGAACACTGAAGCTTTCTTT.

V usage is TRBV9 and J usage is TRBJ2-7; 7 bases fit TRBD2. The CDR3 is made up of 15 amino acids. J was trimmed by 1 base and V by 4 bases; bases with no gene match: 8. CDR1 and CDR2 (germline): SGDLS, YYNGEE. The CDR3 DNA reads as TGTGCCAGCAGCTACGGACTAGGAAGATCCTACGAGCAGTACTTC. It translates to CASSYGLGRSYEQYF.

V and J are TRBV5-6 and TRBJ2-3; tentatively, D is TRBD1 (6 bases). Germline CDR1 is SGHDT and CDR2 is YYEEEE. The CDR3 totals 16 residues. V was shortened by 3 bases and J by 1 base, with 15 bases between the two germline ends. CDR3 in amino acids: CASSSAGVTGTDTQYF. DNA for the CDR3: TGTGCCAGCAGCTCAGCAGGGGTTACCGGCACAGATACGCAGTATTTT.

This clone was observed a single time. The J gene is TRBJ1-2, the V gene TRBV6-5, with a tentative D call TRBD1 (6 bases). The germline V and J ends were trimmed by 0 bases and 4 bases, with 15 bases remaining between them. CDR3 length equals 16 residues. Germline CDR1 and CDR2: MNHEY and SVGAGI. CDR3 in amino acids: CASSYSPAGVVYGYTF. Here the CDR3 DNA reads TGTGCCAGCAGTTACTCGCCGGCAGGGGTGGTCTATGGCTACACCTTC.

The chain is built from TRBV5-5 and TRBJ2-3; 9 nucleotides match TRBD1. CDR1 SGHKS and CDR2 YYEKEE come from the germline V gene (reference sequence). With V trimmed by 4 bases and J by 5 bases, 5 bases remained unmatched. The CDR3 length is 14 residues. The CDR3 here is CASSGGQGEDTQYF. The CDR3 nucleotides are TGTGCCAGCAGCGGGGGACAGGGTGAAGATACGCAGTATTTT.

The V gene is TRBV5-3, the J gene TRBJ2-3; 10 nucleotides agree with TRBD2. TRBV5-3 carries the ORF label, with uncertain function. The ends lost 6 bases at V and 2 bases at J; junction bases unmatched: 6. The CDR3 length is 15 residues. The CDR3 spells CARKRLAGVTDTQYF. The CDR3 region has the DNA TGTGCCAGAAAACGGCTAGCGGGAGTCACAGATACGCAGTATTTT.

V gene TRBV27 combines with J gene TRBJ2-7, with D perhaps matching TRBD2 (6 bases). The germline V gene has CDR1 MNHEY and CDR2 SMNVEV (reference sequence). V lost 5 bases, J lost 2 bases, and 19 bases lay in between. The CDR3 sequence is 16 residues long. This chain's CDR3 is CASSPSLAERPYEQYF. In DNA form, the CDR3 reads TGTGCCAGCAGTCCATCATTAGCGGAGCGACCCTACGAGCAGTACTTC.

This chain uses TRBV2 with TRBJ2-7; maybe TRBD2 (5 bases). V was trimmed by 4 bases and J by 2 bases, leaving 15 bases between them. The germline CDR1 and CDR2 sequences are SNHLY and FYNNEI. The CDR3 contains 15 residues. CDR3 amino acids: CASSVTGNTPYEQYF. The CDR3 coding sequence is TGTGCCAGCAGTGTTACGGGGAACACTCCCTACGAGCAGTACTTC.